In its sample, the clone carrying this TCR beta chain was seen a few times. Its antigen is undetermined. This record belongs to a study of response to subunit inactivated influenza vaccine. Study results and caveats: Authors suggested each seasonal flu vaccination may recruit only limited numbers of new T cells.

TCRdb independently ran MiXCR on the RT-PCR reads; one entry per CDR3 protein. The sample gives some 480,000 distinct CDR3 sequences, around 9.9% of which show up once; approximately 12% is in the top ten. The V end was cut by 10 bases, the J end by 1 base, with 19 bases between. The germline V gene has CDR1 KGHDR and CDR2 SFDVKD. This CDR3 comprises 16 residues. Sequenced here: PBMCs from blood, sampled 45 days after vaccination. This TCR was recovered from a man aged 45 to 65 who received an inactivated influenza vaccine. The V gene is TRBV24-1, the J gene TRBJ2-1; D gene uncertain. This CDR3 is CATSAKAVTSYNEQFF. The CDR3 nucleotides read TGTGCCACAAGCGCTAAGGCGGTGACGTCCTACAATGAGCAGTTCTTC.